The 4 T cell receptor beta chains presented below share a single source sample, sequenced in a study of blood T cell repertoires in COVID-19. Some clones are missing from TCRdb's copy, which holds only in-frame ones; the method was immunoSEQ multiplex PCR. The table shows tens of thousands of clones, with nearly 90% occurring only once. What was sequenced was peripheral blood. The source of these receptors is a man aged 55 to 70 with acute or convalescent COVID-19.

V gene TRBV29-1 combines with J gene TRBJ1-3; D not resolved. Germline loops: CDR1 SQVTM, CDR2 ANQGSEA. The CDR3 contains 11 residues. V was cut by 6 bases and J by 2 bases, with 5 bases left in between. The CDR3 reads CSVTTGNTIYF. The CDR3 DNA is TGCAGCGTCACTACTGGAAACACCATATATTTT.

The CDR3 region is CATSMNRQSSYEQYF. The DNA for the CDR3 is TGTGCCACCAGCATGAACAGACAGAGCTCCTACGAGCAGTACTTC. This chain connects TRBV15 to TRBJ2-7; TRBD1 might be the D (5 bases). CDR1 is LNHNV, CDR2 YYDKDF, per germline (reference sequence). The germline V and J ends were trimmed by 4 bases and 0 bases, with 13 bases remaining between them. This CDR3 comprises 15 residues. Looking up the rest from reference TRBV15 and TRBJ2-7 gives the full variable domain: DAMVIQNPRYQVTQFGKPVTLSCSQTLNHNVMYWYQQKSSQAPKLLFHYYDKDFNNEADTPDNFQSRRPNTSFCFLDIRSPGLGDTAMYLCATSMNRQSSYEQYFGPGTRLTVT.

This rearrangement joins TRBV19 to TRBJ1-1; TRBD1 is a possible D gene (5 bases). The CDR3 has 13 amino acids. Germline V gene lookup returns CDR1 LNHDA and CDR2 SQIVND (reference sequence). V lost 9 bases to trimming and J lost 0 bases, with 11 bases between them. CDR3 in DNA: TGTGCCAGCGCACAGGAGATGAACACTGAAGCTTTCTTT. Translated, it gives CASAQEMNTEAFF.

This rearrangement joins TRBV6-5 to TRBJ1-1; D is unresolved. This CDR3 region has 13 residues. The V and J ends lost 6 bases and 4 bases respectively, with 12 bases between them. The germline V gene has CDR1 MNHEY and CDR2 SVGAGI. The CDR3 DNA reads TGTGCCAGCAGGCAGAATGGAGGCACTGAAGCTTTCTTT. This gives the protein CASRQNGGTEAFF.